Presented here are 11 T cell receptor beta chains from one specimen sequenced in a study of glioma-infiltrating T cells. Using RNA template, CDR3s of TCR alpha and beta were amplified with iRepertoire arm-PCR. TCRdb recomputed calls from the multiplex PCR reads with MiXCR, one row per CDR3 protein. The table has more than 350,000 distinct CDR3 sequences, 41% seen once. The sequencing input was glioma tissue, nonneoplastic brain tissue, or PBMCs (not recorded which). These TCRs come from a human donor with low-grade glioma or glioblastoma, undergoing nonglioma brain surgery, or in good health (not recorded which).

As to this clonotype: A much more abundant neighbour one base away suggests this may be a read error. The V gene is TRBV20-1, the J gene TRBJ2-7; TRBD2 matches at 11 bases. Germline-derived CDR1 and CDR2 are DFQATT and SNEGSKA (reference sequence). CDR3 size: 14 residues. The CDR3 region is CSARVLAGGNEHYF. The CDR3 bases are TGCAGTGCTAGAGTGCTAGCGGGAGGAAACGAGCATTACTTC.

The V call is TRBV28, the J call TRBJ1-6; 7 nucleotides agree with TRBD1. Losses at the gene ends were 7 bases for V and 0 bases for J; bases not matched to a gene: 12. CDR1 and CDR2 (germline): MDHEN, SYDVKM. The CDR3 is 18 residues long. The CDR3 sequence is CASTIATGLSSYNSPLHF. CDR3 DNA sequence: TGTGCCAGCACTATCGCGACAGGGCTTAGCTCCTATAATTCACCCCTCCACTTT.

For this clonotype: A single base separates this from a much larger clone, so it may be a read error. The chain employs TRBV27 and TRBJ1-2; 8 bases are shared with TRBD1. Germline CDR1 reads MNHEY; CDR2 reads SMNVEV (reference sequence). This CDR3 has 14 amino acids. The CDR3 loop is CASSLLPGGDGCTF. DNA of the CDR3: TGTGCCAGCAGTTTATTACCAGGGGGCGATGGCTGCACCTTC.

Points on this clonotype: An end of the junction differs from the germline gene, which may be a read error. The rearrangement joins TRBV28 to TRBJ2-2, with 8 bases lining up with TRBD2. Germline V gene sequence: CDR1 MDHEN, CDR2 SYDVKM. This CDR3 has 17 amino acids. The CDR3 bases are TGTGCCAGCAGTCCCTTGGCGGGAGGCCGTGGCACCGGGGAGCTGCTTTTT. Residues: CASSPLAGGRGTGELLF.

Remarks on this clonotype: A much larger clone differs from this one at a single base, so this may be a read error. The gene calls are TRBV20-1 and TRBJ2-1; D ambiguous. The germline V gene encodes CDR1 DFQATT and CDR2 SNEGSKA (reference sequence). V dropped 7 bases and J dropped 5 bases, with 15 bases sitting between them. This CDR3 contains 13 residues. The CDR3 DNA sequence: TGCAGTGGCCTCGGACCCAGTGACAATGAGCAGTTCTTC. Translation: CSGLGPSDNEQFF.

This chain links TRBV7-2 with TRBJ2-7; D remains unclear. Germline CDR1 and CDR2: SGHTA and FQGNSA. The CDR3 is 11 amino acids. Trimming removed 3 bases at V and 6 bases at J, with 6 bases between. The chain's CDR3 is CASSFNTEQYF. The CDR3 DNA follows: TGTGCCAGCAGCTTTAATACCGAGCAGTACTTC.

This rearrangement joins TRBV6-6 to TRBJ2-5; D gene ambiguous. In germline, CDR1 is MNHNY, CDR2 SVGAGI (reference sequence). CDR3 length: 14 amino acids. The V and J ends lost 6 bases and 5 bases respectively, with 16 bases between them. The CDR3 region has the DNA TGTGCCAGCAGGTCCCCCTTGGCATTGGAGACCCAGTACTTC. Its protein product is CASRSPLALETQYF.

The CDR3 DNA is TGCGCCAGCAGCCAATCACAGGGCAATCATGGCTACACCTTC. Translated, it gives CASSQSQGNHGYTF. The chain has TRBV4-3 and TRBJ1-2; tentatively, D is TRBD1 (6 bases). The V end was cut by 2 bases, the J end by 6 bases, with 13 bases between. This CDR3 is built from 14 residues. The germline V gene has CDR1 LGHNA and CDR2 YSLEER.

This clonotype came up a few times. The chain uses TRBV27 and TRBJ2-1; TRBD1 is a possible D gene (6 bases). Trimming took 2 bases from V and 10 from J, leaving 6 bases between them. From germline, CDR1 is MNHEY and CDR2 SMNVEV (reference sequence). The CDR3 contains 11 residues. The DNA for the CDR3 is TGTGCCAGCAGTTTAGGGACAGAGCAGTTCTTC. It is translated as CASSLGTEQFF.

The chain is built from TRBV4-3 and TRBJ2-7, with 7 bases aligning to TRBD2. CDR1 is LGHNA, CDR2 YSLEER, per germline. The CDR3 runs to 16 residues. V dropped 5 bases and J dropped 0; count of bases not matched to a gene: 10. The CDR3 DNA sequence: TGCGCCAGCAGCTTGGTAGGGCTAGCGGACTCCTACGAGCAGTACTTC. Translated: CASSLVGLADSYEQYF.

This chain links TRBV5-1 with TRBJ2-3; 9 bases line up with TRBD1. CDR1 and CDR2 from the germline V gene are SGHRS and YFSETQ. The CDR3 is made up of 14 amino acids. Unmatched junction bases numbered 5, after V lost 7 bases and J lost 2 bases. The CDR3: CASSQGAPTDTQYF. The CDR3, as DNA: TGCGCCAGCTCACAGGGGGCCCCCACAGATACGCAGTATTTT.